A selection of T cell receptor beta chains follows, all from one sample in a study of CXCR3-negative and CXCR3-positive naive CD8 T cells. TCRdb re-called the 5' RACE reads and gives one entry per CDR3 protein, without DNA. In all, the sample yields approximately 100,000 distinct CDR3 sequences. Input material: naive CXCR3+ CD8+ T cells from blood. All receptors derive from a human donor in good health. Some clones in this sample may be carry-over from other donors' samples. Both conserved end residues are part of each CDR3.

j_call,v_call,cdr3_aa
TRBJ2-2,TRBV28,CASSPRGIRAGELFF
TRBJ2-5,TRBV11-2,CASSLEWGETQYF
TRBJ2-3,TRBV9,CASSVLAGGTYTDTQYF
TRBJ2-3,TRBV6-6,CASSHFSGGTDTQYF
TRBJ2-1,TRBV5-4,CASSYGQSLYNEQFF
TRBJ2-7,TRBV5-6,CASSLLTGDFDYEQYF
TRBJ2-3,TRBV7-3,CASSSSGATTDTQYF
TRBJ2-7,TRBV28,CASSPRPGRKSYEQYF
TRBJ1-1,TRBV11-3,CASRAGTGEAFF
TRBJ2-1,TRBV7-9,CASSSNSSDLSEQFF
TRBJ2-1,TRBV7-6,CAGKEMGVGDEQFF
TRBJ2-1,TRBV4-2,CASSQNSLSSYNEQFF
TRBJ2-7,TRBV28,CASSLFGTQFSYEQYF
TRBJ2-7,TRBV29-1,CSVENRGRPGEQYF
TRBJ2-2,TRBV13,CASSLPGPPTGELFF
TRBJ2-2,TRBV5-1,CASDRYSGAGELFF
TRBJ2-3,TRBV12-3/TRBV12-4,CASSPSGERGGTDTQYF
TRBJ2-7,TRBV28,CASSTLAGGLYEQYF
TRBJ2-3,TRBV11-2,CASSLDLSLMSGTDTQYF
TRBJ2-1,TRBV12-3/TRBV12-4,CASSPGTLGNEQFF
TRBJ2-1,TRBV7-7,CASSSWDGAEQFF
TRBJ1-6,TRBV4-1,CASSLLTSAGQGILHF
TRBJ2-2,TRBV20-1,CSARAETLNTGELFF
TRBJ2-2,TRBV24-1,CATSESTYTGELFF
TRBJ1-5,TRBV7-9,CASSLVGGGDQPQHF
TRBJ2-1,TRBV9,CASSHGTPPADEQFF
TRBJ2-2,TRBV15,CATSRDRGRGLTGELFF
TRBJ1-1,TRBV20-1,CSARDSHPLLMNTEAFF
TRBJ1-1,TRBV11-2,CASSARRTEAFF
TRBJ2-7,TRBV2,CASKILYEQYF
TRBJ2-1,TRBV6-6,CASSYLASPNPNEQFF
TRBJ1-1,TRBV5-5,CASNWGTGGTEAFF
TRBJ2-7,TRBV7-9,CASSLALGPTLYEQYF
TRBJ2-2,TRBV29-1,CSATGANTGELFF
TRBJ2-3,TRBV27,CASSFSRTVSDTQYF
TRBJ2-3,TRBV28,CASRDRGTDTQYF
TRBJ1-4,TRBV25-1,CASSDRGLVANEKLFF
TRBJ1-2,TRBV14,CASSQGPRDYGYTF
TRBJ2-7,TRBV4-2,CASSQAFGAYEQYF
TRBJ2-3,TRBV12-3/TRBV12-4,CASTEAGGSDTQYF
TRBJ1-4,TRBV5-6,CASSSEKNEKLFF
TRBJ1-2,TRBV3-1,CASSQGRQRSNYGYTF
TRBJ2-1,TRBV30,CAWSVPGDYNEQFF
TRBJ1-1,TRBV6-2/TRBV6-3,CASRSQGETEAFF
TRBJ1-6,TRBV28,CASSSPGQGWPPLHF
TRBJ2-1,TRBV7-2,CASSLESYNEQFF